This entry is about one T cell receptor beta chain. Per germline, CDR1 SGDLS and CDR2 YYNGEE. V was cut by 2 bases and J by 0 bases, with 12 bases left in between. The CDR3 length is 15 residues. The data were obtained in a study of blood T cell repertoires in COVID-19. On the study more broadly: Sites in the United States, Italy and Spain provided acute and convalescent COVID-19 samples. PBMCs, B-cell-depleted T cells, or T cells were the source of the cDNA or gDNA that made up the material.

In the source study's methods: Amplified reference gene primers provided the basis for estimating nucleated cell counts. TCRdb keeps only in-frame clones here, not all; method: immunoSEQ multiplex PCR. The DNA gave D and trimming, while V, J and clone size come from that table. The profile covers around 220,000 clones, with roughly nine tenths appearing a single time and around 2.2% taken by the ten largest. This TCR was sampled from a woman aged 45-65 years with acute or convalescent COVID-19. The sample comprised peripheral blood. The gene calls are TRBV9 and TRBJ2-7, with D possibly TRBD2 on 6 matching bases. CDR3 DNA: TGTGCCAGCAGCGTCGGGACTTCGAGCTCCTACGAGCAGTACTTC. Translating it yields CASSVGTSSSYEQYF.